A selection of T cell receptor beta chains follows, all from one sample in a study of T cell responses to AZD1222 COVID-19 vaccine. The repertoire was sequenced with immunoSEQ multiplex PCR; TCRdb's copy has only in-frame clones and lacks some. This sample yields some 54,000 clones, of which 87% are seen a single time; approximately 4.1% belongs to the top ten. Sequencing used peripheral blood, obtained on day 0 of AZD1222 vaccination. The receptors originated from an adult in good health. Both conserved end residues are part of each CDR3. A D gene is named only where the DNA matches it firmly. Not every row has a clone size; where given, it reads once, few, many or a size class.

14	few	-	TRBV9	TRBJ2-7	TGTGCCAGCAGCGTAGTGGCAGAGTCCTACGAGCAGTACTTC	CASSVVAESYEQYF
16	-	-	TRBV7-2	TRBJ1-6	TGTGCCAGCAGCCCCATCGGGCCACGACTAAATTCACCCCTCCACTTT	CASSPIGPRLNSPLHF
18	once	-	TRBV5-3	TRBJ1-5	TGTGCCAGAAGCCCCTCGGGGGGGGGCAGCTATAGCAATCAGCCCCAGCATTTT	CARSPSGGGSYSNQPQHF
16	-	TRBD1	TRBV5-4	TRBJ2-1	TGTGCCAGCAGCTACGGACAGGGGATCTCCTACAATGAGCAGTTCTTC	CASSYGQGISYNEQFF
15	once	-	TRBV5-3	TRBJ1-5	TGTGCCAGAAGCTCACAGTGGGTAGGGGATCAGCCCCAGCATTTT	CARSSQWVGDQPQHF
12	-	-	TRBV28	TRBJ2-2	TGTGCCGGGGGCCGAGGGACCGGGGAGCTGTTTTTT	CAGGRGTGELFF
16	-	-	TRBV4-3	TRBJ2-1	TGCGCCAGCAGCCAAAAGGGGGGCACTCTTTACAATGAGCAGTTCTTC	CASSQKGGTLYNEQFF
13	-	-	TRBV3-1/TRBV3-2	TRBJ1-1	TGTGCCAGCAGCCAGGACGAGGGCACTGAAGCTTTCTTT	CASSQDEGTEAFF
13	-	-	TRBV12-3/TRBV12-4	TRBJ2-5	TGTGCCAGCAGACTGACTAGTTCAGAGACCCAGTACTTC	CASRLTSSETQYF
14	few	TRBD1	TRBV27	TRBJ1-5	TGTGCCAGCAGCCGAGACAGGGCGGGCCAGCCCCAGCATTTT	CASSRDRAGQPQHF
16	-	TRBD2	TRBV5-1	TRBJ2-2	TGCGCCAGCAGCGTTACTAGCGGGGGGTACACCGGGGAGCTGTTTTTT	CASSVTSGGYTGELFF
11	-	-	TRBV5-4	TRBJ2-7	TGTGCCAGCAGCTTGAATTACGAGCAGTACTTC	CASSLNYEQYF
14	once	-	TRBV3-1/TRBV3-2	TRBJ2-7	TGTGCCAGCAGCCAAGGAGGGGTAACCTACGAGCAGTACTTC	CASSQGGVTYEQYF
11	-	-	TRBV30	TRBJ2-5	TGTGCCTGGAGTAGGGGGGAGACCCAGTACTTC	CAWSRGETQYF
13	once	-	TRBV4-1	TRBJ2-7	TGCGCCAGCAGCCAATCCCGTGTGGGAGAGCAGTACTTC	CASSQSRVGEQYF
16	once	TRBD2	TRBV5-5	TRBJ2-6	TGTGCCAGCAGTGGGGGAGGGAGCTCTGGGGCCAACGTCCTGACTTTC	CASSGGGSSGANVLTF
15	-	-	TRBV28	TRBJ1-5	TGTGCCAGCAGTTTATCGGGAGGGGCACGTCAGCCCCAGCATTTT	CASSLSGGARQPQHF
15	-	TRBD2	TRBV18	TRBJ2-5	TGTGCCAGCTCACCACGCCTAGCGGGTCAAGAGACCCAGTACTTC	CASSPRLAGQETQYF